The clone carrying this T cell receptor (beta chain) was seen only a few times. This entry belongs to a study of blood T cells in healthy people across ages. The CDR3 is made up of 15 amino acids. Germline V CDR1 and CDR2: SGHTA, FQGNSA. The V and J ends lost 5 bases and 0 bases respectively, with 11 bases between them. A J-beta primer mix and a sample-barcoded 5' primer were used in a second PCR of about 7 to 12 cycles. TCRdb re-called the 5' RACE reads through MiXCR, storing one row per CDR3 protein. The sample shows over a million distinct CDR3 sequences, approximately 38% of them seen only once. The sample taken for sequencing was blood. J is TRBJ1-5 and V is TRBV7-2, with D possibly TRBD1 on 5 matching bases. The clonotype was recovered from a woman younger than 30 in good health. CDR3 sequence: CASSPGVYSNQPQHF. CDR3 bases: TGTGCCAGCAGCCCGGGGGTTTATAGCAATCAGCCCCAGCATTTT.